This T cell receptor beta chain derives from a study of blood T cell repertoires in COVID-19. In the authors' workflow: Scientists estimated how many nucleated cells there were by amplifying reference gene primers. The method was immunoSEQ multiplex PCR; TCRdb's version includes in-frame clones alone and lacks a portion of them. The V and J calls and clone size are taken from that table; D and trimming were inferred from the DNA. The sample records 240,000 or so clones, 75% to 90% being singletons. The CDR3 is 15 amino acids. CDR1 is SGHTA and CDR2 is FQGNSA in the germline V gene. The ends lost 5 bases at V and 4 bases at J; junction bases unmatched: 7.

The sequence derives from an older woman with active or convalescent COVID-19. Input material: peripheral blood. The V call is TRBV7-2, the J call TRBJ1-3; 8 bases are shared with TRBD1. The CDR3 region is CASSPGGARGNTIYF. The CDR3 DNA reads TGTGCCAGCAGCCCAGGGGGCGCGAGGGGAAACACCATATATTTT. The full variable domain, with the rest looked up from reference TRBV7-2 and TRBJ1-3, is GAGVSQSPSNKVTEKGKDVELRCDPISGHTALYWYRQSLGQGLEFLIYFQGNSAPDKSGLPSDRFSAERTGGSVSTLTIQRTQQEDSAVYLCASSPGGARGNTIYFGEGSWLTVV.